The entry below describes one TCR beta chain. The data were taken from a study of control samples from healthy donors and cancer patients. Trimming left V 0 bases short and J 4 bases short, with 10 bases between. The CDR3 length is 14 residues. The germline V gene has CDR1 SGHDT and CDR2 YYEEEE. Clones were sequenced by immunoSEQ multiplex PCR, and TCRdb holds only the in-frame ones, with some missing. This table has 100,000 to 150,000 clones, more than 70% appearing once. Sequencing used blood. The TCR was taken from a man in his fifties or sixties in good health. J is TRBJ1-1 and V is TRBV5-6; D not certain. CDR3 nucleotide sequence: TGTGCCAGCAGCTTGGACCCTGGGTCCACTGAAGCTTTCTTT. This codes for CASSLDPGSTEAFF.